One sample yielded the 14 T cell receptor beta chains listed below, sequenced in a study of T-cell reconstitution after alpha-beta-depleted transplantation in children. A library of TCRbeta sequences, prepared with unique molecular identifiers, was generated. TCRdb reprocessed the PCR reads with MiXCR, giving one entry per CDR3 protein. Of approximately 630,000 distinct CDR3 sequences listed, around 13% are singletons. Here the sequenced sample was PBMCs, taken before TCRalphabeta/CD19-depleted stem cell transplant. The origin of the receptors is a girl aged 2-10 years with congenital amegakaryocytic thrombocytopenia, due to receive a stem cell transplant.

In this sample, this clonotype turned up many times. The rearrangement joins TRBV12-3 or TRBV12-4 to TRBJ2-1; D perhaps matches TRBD2 (5 bases). The CDR3 contains 15 residues. The V and J ends lost 4 bases and 0 bases respectively, with 10 bases between them. The CDR3 here is CASSSGISSYNEQFF. In DNA, the CDR3 is TGTGCCAGCAGTTCCGGGATCTCCTCCTACAATGAGCAGTTCTTC.

This clonotype was seen at least ten times. V gene TRBV5-1 combines with J gene TRBJ1-1, with a weak D call TRBD1 (5 bases). This CDR3 has 13 residues. Deletions cut 4 bases from V and 1 base from J, with 8 bases between. Germline V gene lookup returns CDR1 SGHRS and CDR2 YFSETQ. The chain's CDR3 is CASSTGGNTEAFF. The CDR3 nucleotides read TGCGCCAGCAGCACGGGGGGGAACACTGAAGCTTTCTTT.

This chain's CDR3 is CASSSGIRGSDTQYF. The CDR3 DNA is TGCGCCAGCAGTTCCGGGATAAGGGGCTCAGATACGCAGTATTTT. The chain combines TRBV5-1 with TRBJ2-3; possibly TRBD1 or TRBD2 for D (5 bases each). The CDR3 loop spans 15 amino acids. Trimming took 5 bases from V and 4 from J, leaving 17 bases between them. In germline, CDR1 is SGHRS, CDR2 YFSETQ.

This clonotype was counted many times. CDR3 nucleotides: TGCAGCGTAGACCAGGGAGACACCGGAGGAAACACTGAAGCTTTCTTT. Its translation: CSVDQGDTGGNTEAFF. The V gene is TRBV29-1, the J gene TRBJ1-1; D might be TRBD1 (5 bases). Trimming removed 6 bases from V and 2 bases from J, with 22 bases in between. The germline CDR1 and CDR2 sequences are SQVTM and ANQGSEA. The CDR3 consists of 16 residues.

This clonotype came up a few times. The chain uses TRBV7-6 and TRBJ2-3; 10 bases agree with TRBD2. Germline CDR1 reads SGHVS; CDR2 reads FNYEAQ. Trimming cost V 3 bases and J 6 bases; bases outside gene matches: 9. CDR3 length: 16 amino acids. DNA for the CDR3: TGTGCCAGCAGCTTTAGGTCCGCAGCGGGAGGGGATACGCAGTATTTT. Protein sequence: CASSFRSAAGGDTQYF.

This chain uses TRBV20-1 with TRBJ2-1; D perhaps matches TRBD2 (5 bases). Trimming cost V 6 bases and J 4 bases, with 16 bases left between them. Per germline, CDR1 DFQATT and CDR2 SNEGSKA (reference sequence). This CDR3 region has 14 residues. In DNA, the CDR3 is TGCAGTGCCGATGGACTCAATGGGTACAATGAGCAGTTCTTC. It yields the protein CSADGLNGYNEQFF.

This clonotype was observed many times. The chain combines TRBV6-2 or TRBV6-3 with TRBJ2-7, with D unclear. The V gene's germline CDR1 is MNHEY and CDR2 SVGEGT. This CDR3 contains 12 residues. The ends were cut back, 8 bases at V and 3 bases at J, with 11 bases in the middle. The CDR3 reads CASGKQRYEQYF. CDR3 DNA: TGTGCCAGCGGGAAACAGCGCTACGAGCAGTACTTC.

The rearrangement uses TRBV7-9 and TRBJ2-7; 8 bases are shared with TRBD1. The CDR3 is 15 amino acids. CDR1 is SEHNR and CDR2 is FQNEAQ in the germline V gene (reference sequence). V shed 5 bases, J shed 3 bases, and the junction held 9 bases outside the gene matches. CDR3 in DNA: TGTGCCAGCAGCCAAACCCTGACAGGGGACTACGAGCAGTACTTC. Translating gives CASSQTLTGDYEQYF. The full variable domain, in which reference TRBV7-9 and TRBJ2-7 provide the parts outside the CDR3, is DTGVSQNPRHKITKRGQNVTFRCDPISEHNRLYWYRQTLGQGPEFLTYFQNEAQLEKSRLLSDRFSAERPKGSFSTLEIQRTEQGDSAMYLCASSQTLTGDYEQYFGPGTRLTVT.

The gene calls are TRBV23-1 and TRBJ2-1; 7 nucleotides match TRBD2. TRBV23-1 has ORF status, its function being uncertain. With V trimmed by 2 bases and J by 8 bases, 15 bases remained unmatched. This CDR3 has 17 amino acids. CDR3 DNA sequence: TGCGCCAGCAGTCAAAACACCCGTACTAGCGAGAGGGATGAGCAGTTCTTC. It is translated as CASSQNTRTSERDEQFF.

This clonotype has more than one count but fewer than ten. The chain recombines TRBV11-3 with TRBJ2-3; D uncertain. V shed 1 base and J shed 8 bases, with 10 bases lying between them. CDR1 is SGHNT, CDR2 YENEEA, per germline. The CDR3 has 13 residues. CDR3 in DNA: TGTGCCAGCAGCTTAGTTCCGGCAGGTACGCAGTATTTT. Translation: CASSLVPAGTQYF.

This clonotype was counted at least ten times. The chain recombines TRBV20-1 with TRBJ2-7, with a weak D call TRBD2 (6 bases). The germline V gene encodes CDR1 DFQATT and CDR2 SNEGSKA (reference sequence). V was clipped by 8 bases and J by 1 base, with 15 bases between them. The CDR3 is 13 amino acids. CDR3 sequence reads: CSFTIAASYEQYF. In DNA form, the CDR3 reads TGCAGTTTTACAATAGCGGCTTCCTACGAGCAGTACTTC.

In DNA, the CDR3 is TGTGCCAGCAGTTTCATCGGGGGAAATTCACCCCTCCACTTT. Translated, it gives CASSFIGGNSPLHF. The chain employs TRBV12-3 or TRBV12-4 and TRBJ1-6; tentative D call: TRBD1 (5 bases). The V and J ends lost 3 bases and 7 bases respectively, with 10 bases between them. This CDR3 is 14 amino acids long.

V and J are TRBV5-1 and TRBJ2-1; 8 bases are a match to TRBD2. V dropped 5 bases and J dropped 5; count of bases not matched to a gene: 21. The CDR3 runs to 19 residues. The germline V gene encodes CDR1 SGHRS and CDR2 YFSETQ. The DNA of the CDR3 is TGCGCCAGCAGGATTCCCTTTTTCGTTAGCGGGATCCTGAACAATGAGCAGTTCTTC. It codes for CASRIPFFVSGILNNEQFF.

This clonotype was seen at least ten times. CDR3 DNA sequence: TGCAGTGCTAGAGTTCCCGGGACAGGGGACTATGGCTACACCTTC. This gives the protein CSARVPGTGDYGYTF. The chain carries TRBV20-1 and TRBJ1-2, with 10 bases matching TRBD1. Germline CDR1 reads DFQATT; CDR2 reads SNEGSKA (reference sequence). CDR3 length: 15 amino acids. The ends lost 1 base at V and 3 bases at J; junction bases unmatched: 5.